This note documents a single T cell receptor beta chain sequence. Its antigen is undetermined. This sample was taken from a study of CD8+ T cells in alopecia areata. Study details: Treated individuals took tofacitinib by mouth, 5 to 10 mg twice daily. Broader study findings: There was only one nonresponder, so it was unclear how baseline CD8+ expansion relates to response. In scalp, tofacitinib significantly decreased clonality and expanded CD8+ clones among the top 100.

Treatment noted: oral pan-JAK inhibitor, 5-10 mg twice daily. Sequencing relied on a cDNA template that was reverse transcribed from extracted RNA. The repertoire was sequenced with immunoSEQ multiplex PCR; TCRdb's copy has only in-frame clones and lacks some. The sample has around 120,000 clones; 50% to 75% are singletons. The CDR3 is 14 amino acids. CDR1 and CDR2 from the germline V gene are GTSNPN and SVGIG (reference sequence). The ends were cut back, 0 bases at V and 3 bases at J, with 11 bases in the middle. The sequencing here drew on CD8+ T cells sorted from blood, taken at week 4, from a patient treated with tofacitinib. The chain joins TRBV30 to TRBJ1-1; TRBD1 is a possible D gene (5 bases). The receptor was isolated from a human donor with alopecia areata. The CDR3 coding sequence is TGTGCCTGGAGTGTAGCGGCAGGGTACACTGAAGCTTTCTTT. This translates into CAWSVAAGYTEAFF.